This passage covers 26 T cell receptor beta chains from one sample sequenced in a study of B cell selection in AIRE deficiency. The sorted conventional CD4 T cells were gated as CD4+CD127+. The method was immunoSEQ multiplex PCR; TCRdb's version includes in-frame clones alone and lacks a portion of them. Among tens of thousands of clones listed, 95% to 98% were seen once. Input material: conventional CD4+ T cells sorted from PBMCs. The origin of the receptors is a human donor with AIRE deficiency.

This chain links TRBV18 with TRBJ2-7, with TRBD2 matching 8 bases. The CDR3 is 16 residues long. Trimming removed 3 bases from V and 3 bases from J; junction bases left unmatched: 10. CDR1 is KGHSH and CDR2 is LQKENI in the germline V gene. In DNA, the CDR3 is TGTGCCAGCTCACCCTCGTCCACTAGCGGTTTCTACGAGCAGTACTTC. It specifies CASSPSSTSGFYEQYF.

The chain carries TRBV4-1 and TRBJ2-1, with D hard to call. V lost 4 bases and J lost 7, with 20 bases in between. Germline-derived CDR1 and CDR2 are MGHRA and YSYEKL. The CDR3 is 16 residues long. The CDR3 coding sequence is TGCGCCAGCAGCCCCTATTATAACCGGGCGGAGAATGAGCAGTTCTTC. It is translated as CASSPYYNRAENEQFF.

Turning to this clone: Other DNA sequences within the sample encode an identical CDR3. The chain couples TRBV30 to TRBJ2-2, with 8 bases lining up with TRBD2. This CDR3 contains 17 residues. In germline, CDR1 is GTSNPN, CDR2 SVGIG (reference sequence). V trimming: 3 bases; J trimming: 0 bases; junction bases outside the gene matches: 9. The chain's CDR3 is CAWRVAGRNANTGELFF. The CDR3 DNA is TGTGCCTGGAGGGTAGCGGGACGAAACGCGAACACCGGGGAGCTGTTTTTT.

The chain carries TRBV19 and TRBJ2-3, with a possible D match to TRBD2 (6 bases). This CDR3 comprises 19 residues. Trimming stripped 5 bases from V and 1 base from J, with 25 bases between. Germline-derived CDR1 and CDR2 are LNHDA and SQIVND (reference sequence). The CDR3 nucleotides read TGTGCCAGTAGTCGGGTCTCGAAGCTTTCGGGAGAAGGCACAGATACGCAGTATTTT. It translates to CASSRVSKLSGEGTDTQYF.

This clone has only one observation. The chain has TRBV4-3 and TRBJ1-6; D remains unclear. Germline V gives CDR1 LGHNA, CDR2 YSLEER. The CDR3 length is 16 residues. V was clipped by 0 bases and J by 7 bases, with 13 bases between them. CDR3: CASSQDLRVGNSPLHF. For the CDR3, the DNA is TGCGCCAGCAGCCAAGATCTGAGGGTTGGGAATTCACCCCTCCACTTT.

This rearrangement joins TRBV15 to TRBJ1-5; maybe TRBD1 (6 bases). CDR1 and CDR2 from the germline V gene are LNHNV and YYDKDF (reference sequence). The CDR3 is 18 amino acids. The V end was cut by 3 bases, the J end by 2 bases, with 20 bases between. The CDR3 is CATSRKDRLELRNQPQHF. The CDR3 DNA sequence: TGTGCCACCAGCAGGAAAGACAGGTTAGAGTTACGCAATCAGCCCCAGCATTTT.

This clone has only one observation. V is TRBV19 and J is TRBJ2-1; TRBD2 might be the D (6 bases). The CDR3 is 15 residues long. The germline gives CDR1 LNHDA, CDR2 SQIVND (reference sequence). V gave up 3 bases and J gave up 8 bases, with 17 bases separating them. CDR3 protein: CASSMGDGGVYEQFF. The CDR3 DNA reads TGTGCCAGTAGTATGGGGGATGGAGGGGTTTATGAGCAGTTCTTC.

V gene TRBV6-5 combines with J gene TRBJ1-1; D gene ambiguous. Germline CDR1 is MNHEY and CDR2 is SVGAGI. V was pared by 6 bases and J by 2 bases, with 4 bases between. The length of the CDR3 is 11 residues. The CDR3 region has the DNA TGTGCCAGCAGGGGTAACACTGAAGCTTTCTTT. Protein: CASRGNTEAFF.

The chain couples TRBV7-2 to TRBJ1-2, with D tentatively TRBD1 (5 bases). V lost 4 bases, J lost 2 bases, and 14 bases lay in between. This CDR3 contains 15 residues. The germline gives CDR1 SGHTA, CDR2 FQGNSA. CDR3 coding DNA: TGTGCCAGCAGCTCCCCCCGGGGGGGGAACTATGGCTACACCTTC. Its translation is CASSSPRGGNYGYTF.

The chain is built from TRBV7-2 and TRBJ2-1, with 9 bases identical to TRBD2. The V and J ends lost 2 bases and 5 bases, in that order; junction bases with no gene match: 10. The CDR3 runs to 17 residues. CDR1 and CDR2 (germline): SGHTA, FQGNSA. This chain's CDR3 is CASSLRSSGISNNEQFF. In nucleotides, the CDR3 is TGTGCCAGCAGCTTAAGATCTAGCGGGATTTCTAACAATGAGCAGTTCTTC.

The chain joins TRBV28 to TRBJ2-3; D not certain. This CDR3 has 14 amino acids. Germline V gene data show CDR1 as MDHEN and CDR2 as SYDVKM. With 3 bases removed from V and 6 bases from J, the gap between germline ends came to 13 bases. The CDR3 DNA reads as TGTGCCAGCAGTTTTGAAGGGTCTGGGGATACGCAGTATTTT. Encoded protein: CASSFEGSGDTQYF.

This clone showed up just once. This chain joins TRBV19 and TRBJ1-5, with TRBD1 matching over 8 bases. The germline V gene has CDR1 LNHDA and CDR2 SQIVND (reference sequence). V lost 5 bases, J lost 7 bases, and 7 bases stayed unmatched. The CDR3 loop spans 14 amino acids. The CDR3: CASSLDRDVQPQHF. The CDR3 DNA reads TGTGCCAGTAGTTTGGACAGGGATGTCCAGCCCCAGCATTTT.

The CDR3 sequence is CASSLGLASGDQETQYF. CDR3 nucleotides: TGTGCCAGCAGCTTAGGGTTGGCTAGCGGGGATCAAGAGACCCAGTACTTC. V usage is TRBV11-3 and J usage is TRBJ2-5; TRBD2 aligns across 9 bases. The CDR3 runs 17 residues. CDR1 and CDR2 (germline): SGHNT, YENEEA. V was pared by 1 base and J by 2 bases, with 8 bases of the junction left unmatched.

V gene TRBV4-2 combines with J gene TRBJ1-2; TRBD1 matches 10 bases. J was trimmed by 8 bases and V by 3 bases; bases with no gene match: 3. The CDR3 spans 13 residues. Germline V gene sequence: CDR1 LGHNA, CDR2 YNFKEQ. The CDR3 DNA reads as TGTGCCAGCAGCCAGGACAGGGGGAGCGGCTACACCTTC. Residues: CASSQDRGSGYTF.

V is TRBV4-1 and J is TRBJ2-5; perhaps TRBD1 as D (7 bases). Germline V gives CDR1 MGHRA, CDR2 YSYEKL. Trimming took 4 bases from V and 3 from J, leaving 18 bases between them. CDR3 size: 16 residues. CDR3 protein: CASSRYQGGSEETQYF. The DNA of the CDR3 is TGCGCCAGCAGCCGGTACCAGGGGGGATCTGAAGAGACCCAGTACTTC.

The chain uses TRBV5-4 and TRBJ1-3; D not certain. The V and J ends lost 0 bases and 7 bases respectively, with 8 bases between them. The CDR3 has 13 residues. CDR1 is SGHNT, CDR2 YYREEE, per germline (reference sequence). The CDR3 spells CASSLGLRNTIYF. CDR3 nucleotides: TGTGCCAGCAGCTTGGGGCTACGGAACACCATATATTTT.

The rearrangement uses TRBV5-4 and TRBJ2-5; 10 bases fit TRBD2. With V trimmed by 0 bases and J by 1 base, 3 bases remained unmatched. Germline loops: CDR1 SGHNT, CDR2 YYREEE (reference sequence). The CDR3 length is 16 residues. In nucleotides, the CDR3 is TGTGCCAGCAGCTTGGTCGGGACTAGCGTCCAAGAGACCCAGTACTTC. Amino acid sequence: CASSLVGTSVQETQYF.

The chain links TRBV27 to TRBJ1-5; perhaps TRBD1 as D (5 bases). Germline assignment: CDR1 MNHEY and CDR2 SMNVEV (reference sequence). The CDR3 loop spans 17 amino acids. Trimming removed 3 bases from V and 0 bases from J, with 15 bases in between. CDR3 coding DNA: TGTGCCAGCAGTTTGAGGAGACAGACGTATAGCAATCAGCCCCAGCATTTT. Amino acid sequence: CASSLRRQTYSNQPQHF.

This sequence joins TRBV5-1 and TRBJ2-7; D is undetermined. Germline assignment: CDR1 SGHRS and CDR2 YFSETQ. Trimming pared 6 bases from V and 2 bases from J, leaving 9 bases between. This CDR3 spans 12 amino acids. For the CDR3, the DNA is TGCGCCAGCACCGCTTGGGCCTACGAGCAGTACTTC. Protein product: CASTAWAYEQYF.

The chain carries TRBV2 and TRBJ1-2; possibly TRBD1 for D (6 bases). Trimming left V 6 bases short and J 8 bases short, with 16 bases between. CDR3 length: 13 residues. CDR1 SNHLY and CDR2 FYNNEI come from the germline V gene. The DNA of the CDR3 is TGTGCCAGCAGCGGGGACACGGGTCTAGGCTACACCTTC. As protein: CASSGDTGLGYTF.

This chain connects TRBV6-1 to TRBJ2-7, with 12 bases that match TRBD1. The V segment lost 6 bases and the J segment 5 bases; nucleotides outside the gene matches: 8. Germline V gene data show CDR1 as MNHNS and CDR2 as SASEGT. The CDR3 length is 15 residues. CDR3 sequence reads: CASREGGQGADEQYF. The CDR3 DNA is TGTGCCAGCAGGGAGGGGGGACAGGGGGCTGACGAGCAGTACTTC.

The chain is built from TRBV7-3 and TRBJ2-2, with D tentatively TRBD1 (5 bases). This CDR3 contains 13 residues. From germline, CDR1 is SGHTA and CDR2 FQGTGA. The V gene lost 6 bases and the J gene lost 6 bases, with 11 bases spanning the gap. In DNA form, the CDR3 reads TGTGCCAGCAGTTCACAGGATCCCGGGGAGCTGTTTTTT. As protein: CASSSQDPGELFF.

This chain joins TRBV7-3 and TRBJ1-5; the D gene is possibly TRBD1 (6 bases). V gave up 2 bases and J gave up 4 bases, with 15 bases separating them. The germline V gene encodes CDR1 SGHTA and CDR2 FQGTGA. The CDR3 totals 16 residues. For the CDR3, the DNA is TGTGCCAGCAGCTTAGGGGGCAGAAACCCTAATCAGCCCCAGCATTTT. As protein: CASSLGGRNPNQPQHF.

This sequence joins TRBV28 and TRBJ1-2, with 8 bases lining up with TRBD1. V shed 6 bases, J shed 3 bases, and the junction held 15 bases outside the gene matches. The germline gives CDR1 MDHEN, CDR2 SYDVKM. The CDR3 sequence is 17 residues long. CDR3 sequence: CASSSSFQDRAYYGYTF. As DNA, the CDR3 is TGTGCCAGCAGCTCGTCGTTCCAGGACAGGGCATACTATGGCTACACCTTC.

Here the CDR3 DNA reads TGTGCCAGTAGTATAGGGACAGGGGCCTACGAGCAGTACTTC. It encodes CASSIGTGAYEQYF. The J gene is TRBJ2-7, the V gene TRBV19; 9 bases align to TRBD1. Germline assignment: CDR1 LNHDA and CDR2 SQIVND (reference sequence). Trimming cost V 1 base and J 2 bases; bases outside gene matches: 0. This CDR3 contains 14 residues. The entire variable domain, with the rest obtained from reference TRBV19 and TRBJ2-7, is as follows: DGGITQSPKYLFRKEGQNVTLSCEQNLNHDAMYWYRQDPGQGLRLIYYSQIVNDFQKGDIAEGYSVSREKKESFPLTVTSAQKNPTAFYLCASSIGTGAYEQYFGPGTRLTVT.

This rearrangement joins TRBV7-2 to TRBJ2-1, with D possibly TRBD2 on 6 matching bases. CDR1 and CDR2 from the germline V gene are SGHTA and FQGNSA. The germline V and J ends were trimmed by 11 bases and 0 bases, with 14 bases remaining between them. The CDR3 is 14 amino acids. The CDR3 sequence is CAGGTALSYNEQFF. The DNA for the CDR3 is TGTGCCGGGGGGACCGCACTCTCCTACAATGAGCAGTTCTTC.